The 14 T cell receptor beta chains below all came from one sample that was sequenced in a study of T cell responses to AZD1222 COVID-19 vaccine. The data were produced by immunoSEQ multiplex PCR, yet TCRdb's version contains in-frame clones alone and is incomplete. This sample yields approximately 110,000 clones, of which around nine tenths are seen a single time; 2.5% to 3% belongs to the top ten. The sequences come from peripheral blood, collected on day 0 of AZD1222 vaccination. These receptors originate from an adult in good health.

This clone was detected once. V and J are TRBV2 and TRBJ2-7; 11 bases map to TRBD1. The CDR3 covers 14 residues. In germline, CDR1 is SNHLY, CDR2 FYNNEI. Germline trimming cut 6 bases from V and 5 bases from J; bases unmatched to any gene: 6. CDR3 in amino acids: CASRLRTGGDEQYF. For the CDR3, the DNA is TGTGCCAGCAGACTACGGACAGGGGGCGACGAGCAGTACTTC.

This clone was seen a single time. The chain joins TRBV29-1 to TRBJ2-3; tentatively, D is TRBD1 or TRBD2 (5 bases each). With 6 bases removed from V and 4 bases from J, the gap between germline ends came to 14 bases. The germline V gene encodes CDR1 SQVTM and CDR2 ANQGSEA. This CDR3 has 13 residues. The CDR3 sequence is CSVAGGEADTQYF. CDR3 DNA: TGCAGCGTAGCTGGGGGAGAGGCAGATACGCAGTATTTT.

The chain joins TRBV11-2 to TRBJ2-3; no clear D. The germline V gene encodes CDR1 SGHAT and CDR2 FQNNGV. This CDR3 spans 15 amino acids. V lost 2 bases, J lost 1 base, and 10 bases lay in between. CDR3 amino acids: CASSLSGDGTDTQYF. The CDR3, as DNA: TGTGCCAGCAGCTTATCGGGTGACGGCACAGATACGCAGTATTTT.

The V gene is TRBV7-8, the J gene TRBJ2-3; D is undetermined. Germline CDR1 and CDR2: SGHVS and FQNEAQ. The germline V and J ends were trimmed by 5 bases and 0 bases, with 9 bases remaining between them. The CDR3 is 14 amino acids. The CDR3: CASSRLTSTDTQYF. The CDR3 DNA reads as TGTGCCAGCAGCAGATTGACTAGCACAGATACGCAGTATTTT.

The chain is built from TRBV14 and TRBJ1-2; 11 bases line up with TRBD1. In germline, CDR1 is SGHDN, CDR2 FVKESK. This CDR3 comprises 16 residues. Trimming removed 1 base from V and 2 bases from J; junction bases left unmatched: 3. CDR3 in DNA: TGTGCCAGCAGCCAAGCCTGGGACAGGGGGAACTATGGCTACACCTTC. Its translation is CASSQAWDRGNYGYTF.

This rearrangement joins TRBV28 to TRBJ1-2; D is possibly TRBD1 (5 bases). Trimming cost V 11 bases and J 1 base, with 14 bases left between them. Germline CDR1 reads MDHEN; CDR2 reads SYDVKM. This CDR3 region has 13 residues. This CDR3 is CAGDPPNNYGYTF. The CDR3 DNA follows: TGTGCCGGGGACCCCCCCAATAACTATGGCTACACCTTC.

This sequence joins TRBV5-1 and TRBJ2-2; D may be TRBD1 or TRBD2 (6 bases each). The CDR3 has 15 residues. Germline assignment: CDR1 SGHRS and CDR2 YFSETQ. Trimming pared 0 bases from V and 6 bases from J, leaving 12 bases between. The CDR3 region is CASSLEPGEAGELFF. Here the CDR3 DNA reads TGCGCCAGCAGCTTGGAGCCAGGGGAGGCCGGGGAGCTGTTTTTT.

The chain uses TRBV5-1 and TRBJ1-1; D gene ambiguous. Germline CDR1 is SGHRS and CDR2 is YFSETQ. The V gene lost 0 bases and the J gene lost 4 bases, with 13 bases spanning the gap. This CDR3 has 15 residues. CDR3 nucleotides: TGCGCCAGCAGCTTGGAGACGGGCCCCCGCACTGAAGCTTTCTTT. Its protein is CASSLETGPRTEAFF. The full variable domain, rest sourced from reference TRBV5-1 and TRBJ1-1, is KAGVTQTPRYLIKTRGQQVTLSCSPISGHRSVSWYQQTPGQGLQFLFEYFSETQRNKGNFPGRFSGRQFSNSRSEMNVSTLELGDSALYLCASSLETGPRTEAFFGQGTRLTVV.

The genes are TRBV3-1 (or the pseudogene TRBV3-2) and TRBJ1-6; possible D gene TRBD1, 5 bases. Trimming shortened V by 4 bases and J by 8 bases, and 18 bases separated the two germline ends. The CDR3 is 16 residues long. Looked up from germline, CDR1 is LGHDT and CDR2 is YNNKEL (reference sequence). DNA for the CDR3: TGTGCCAGCAGCCCTCCCCCTGTAGGGACGGATTCACCCCTCCACTTT. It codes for CASSPPPVGTDSPLHF.

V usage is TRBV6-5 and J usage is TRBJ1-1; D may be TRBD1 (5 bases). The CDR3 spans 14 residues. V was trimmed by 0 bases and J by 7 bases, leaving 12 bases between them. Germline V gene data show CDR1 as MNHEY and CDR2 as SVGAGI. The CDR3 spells CASSYSRGDLEAFF. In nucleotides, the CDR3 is TGTGCCAGCAGTTACTCACGGGGGGACCTTGAAGCTTTCTTT.

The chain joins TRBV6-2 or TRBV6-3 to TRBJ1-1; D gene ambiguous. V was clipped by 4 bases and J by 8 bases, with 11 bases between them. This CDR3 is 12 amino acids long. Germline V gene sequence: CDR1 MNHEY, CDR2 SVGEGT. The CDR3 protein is CASSSFTWEAFF. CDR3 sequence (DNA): TGTGCCAGCAGTTCCTTCACATGGGAAGCTTTCTTT.

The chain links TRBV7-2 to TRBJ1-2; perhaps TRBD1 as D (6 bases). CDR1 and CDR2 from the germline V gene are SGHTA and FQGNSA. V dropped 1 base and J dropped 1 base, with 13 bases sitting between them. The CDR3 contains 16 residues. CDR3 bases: TGTGCCAGCAGCTTAGAAATTCTACAGGGTAACTATGGCTACACCTTC. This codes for CASSLEILQGNYGYTF.

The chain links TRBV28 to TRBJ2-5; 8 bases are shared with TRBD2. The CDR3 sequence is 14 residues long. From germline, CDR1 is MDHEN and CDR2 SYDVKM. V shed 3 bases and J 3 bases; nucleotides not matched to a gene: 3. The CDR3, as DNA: TGTGCCAGCAGTTTTGCAGCGGGAGAAGAGACCCAGTACTTC. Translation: CASSFAAGEETQYF.

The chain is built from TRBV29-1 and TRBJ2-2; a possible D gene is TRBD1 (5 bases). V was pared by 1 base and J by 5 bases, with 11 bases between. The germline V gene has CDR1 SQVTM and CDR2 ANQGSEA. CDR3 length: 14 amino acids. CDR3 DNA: TGCAGCGTTGAAGGGGGCAGAAGTACCGGGGAGCTGTTTTTT. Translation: CSVEGGRSTGELFF.